Listed below are T cell receptor beta chains from one sample, sequenced in a study of cytomegalovirus exposure and HLA in healthy donors. Libraries were prepared by immunoSEQ multiplex PCR; TCRdb keeps only in-frame clonotypes and omits some of them. The profile covers about 190,000 clones, with about three quarters appearing a single time and approximately 2% taken by the ten largest. Specimen: PBMCs. Every receptor here comes from a woman in her twenties or thirties in good health and CMV-seropositive. Both conserved end residues are part of each CDR3. D genes are given only for firm matches. Rows give clone size only sometimes, using once, few, many, or a class for an expanded clone.

V gene	clone size	D gene	J gene	CDR3 protein	CDR3 DNA
TRBV9	NA	TRBD2	TRBJ2-7	CASSVEKGGRDEQYF	TGTGCCAGCAGCGTAGAAAAAGGCGGGAGAGACGAGCAGTACTTC
TRBV5-1	NA	NA	TRBJ1-1	CASSPLTVSSTEAFF	TGCGCCAGCAGCCCCTTGACAGTCTCTTCCACTGAAGCTTTCTTT
TRBV2	NA	NA	TRBJ1-3	CASTGQLSNTIYF	TGTGCCAGTACCGGACAGCTTTCCAACACCATATATTTT
TRBV18	NA	TRBD1	TRBJ1-2	CASSETGRGGYTF	TGTGCCAGCTCAGAGACAGGGCGGGGAGGCTACACCTTC
TRBV28	NA	TRBD1	TRBJ1-5	CASRGQHLNQPQHF	TGTGCCAGCAGGGGACAGCACCTCAATCAGCCCCAGCATTTT
TRBV19	NA	TRBD1	TRBJ1-5	CASSIQTGATSNQPQHF	TGTGCCAGTAGTATACAAACAGGGGCTACTAGCAATCAGCCCCAGCATTTT
TRBV7-9	NA	NA	TRBJ2-7	CASSPNPPSSYEQYF	TGTGCCAGCAGTCCGAATCCCCCGAGCTCCTACGAGCAGTACTTC
TRBV29-1	few	NA	TRBJ1-5	CSVQGSQHF	TGCAGCGTGCAGGGATCTCAGCATTTT
TRBV7-2	NA	TRBD2	TRBJ2-7	CASSRSGSSYEQYF	TGTGCCAGTAGTCGAAGCGGGAGCTCCTACGAGCAGTACTTC
TRBV9	NA	TRBD1	TRBJ2-1	CASSPEGAPWNEQFF	TGTGCCAGCAGCCCTGAGGGGGCGCCATGGAATGAGCAGTTCTTC
TRBV6-1	few	TRBD2	TRBJ2-1	CASSGLGEQFF	TGTGCCAGCAGCGGACTAGGTGAGCAGTTCTTC
TRBV7-9	NA	NA	TRBJ2-3	CASSFTGTDTQYF	TGTGCCAGCAGTTTTACAGGGACAGATACGCAGTATTTT
TRBV7-9	NA	TRBD1	TRBJ1-3	CASRDRVVSGNTIYF	TGTGCCAGCAGGGACAGGGTGGTTTCTGGAAACACCATATATTTT
TRBV28	few	TRBD1	TRBJ1-2	CASSPSAGQVDYGYTF	TGTGCCAGCAGTCCGTCCGCCGGACAGGTGGACTATGGCTACACCTTC
TRBV28	NA	TRBD2	TRBJ2-7	CATQIPGGREQYF	TGTGCCACCCAGATCCCGGGGGGGAGGGAGCAGTACTTC
TRBV7-2	NA	NA	TRBJ1-6	CASSLVEGNNSPLHF	TGTGCCAGCAGCTTAGTAGAGGGAAATAATTCACCCCTCCACTTT
TRBV5-1	NA	NA	TRBJ1-5	CASSLQGHQPQHF	TGCGCCAGCAGCTTACAGGGACATCAGCCCCAGCATTTT
TRBV6-1	few	NA	TRBJ2-7	CASSRLSYEQYF	TGTGCCAGCAGCAGGCTGTCATACGAGCAGTACTTC
TRBV6-5	NA	NA	TRBJ2-5	CASSYGRQGGETQYF	TGTGCCAGCAGTTACGGGCGGCAGGGAGGAGAGACCCAGTACTTC
TRBV5-1	NA	TRBD2	TRBJ2-1	CASSLAPSGSQEQFF	TGCGCCAGCAGCTTGGCGCCTAGCGGGAGTCAAGAGCAGTTCTTC
TRBV6-1	NA	TRBD2	TRBJ2-3	CASTPSGRAQYF	TGTGCCAGCACCCCTAGCGGGAGGGCGCAGTATTTT
TRBV20-1	NA	TRBD1	TRBJ1-2	CSASPGQGYKF	TGCAGTGCTAGCCCCGGACAGGGCTACAAATTC